Shown below are 29 T cell receptor beta chains from a single sample sequenced in a study of blood T cell repertoires in COVID-19. Data came from immunoSEQ multiplex PCR; TCRdb stores just in-frame clones and leaves some out. Found here are some 31,000 clones, roughly 85% of them singletons; the top ten hold about 9.7%. The sequenced sample consisted of peripheral blood. These receptors came from a man at least 80 years old with active COVID-19.

The chain employs TRBV12-3 or TRBV12-4 and TRBJ2-5; D is uncertain. V was clipped by 5 bases and J by 1 base, with 2 bases between them. The CDR3 loop spans 11 amino acids. The CDR3 bases are TGTGCCAGCAGTCTCCAAGAGACCCAGTACTTC. It yields the protein CASSLQETQYF.

This clone occurred once. The chain joins TRBV19 to TRBJ1-2; no firm D call. The V end lost 4 bases, the J end lost 3 bases, and 12 bases lay between the germline ends. This CDR3 is built from 14 residues. Germline V gene sequence: CDR1 LNHDA, CDR2 SQIVND (reference sequence). The CDR3, as DNA: TGTGCCAGTAGTAAGGAGCCCTACTACTATGGCTACACCTTC. This codes for CASSKEPYYYGYTF.

This chain connects TRBV24-1 to TRBJ2-3, with 13 bases aligning to TRBD2. Germline values: CDR1 KGHDR, CDR2 SFDVKD. Trimming removed 4 bases from V and 6 bases from J; junction bases left unmatched: 6. The CDR3 extends over 16 amino acids. CDR3 sequence: CATSDSTSGGLDTQYF. The CDR3 DNA reads TGTGCCACCAGTGACTCGACTAGCGGGGGGTTGGATACGCAGTATTTT.

This clone was seen just once. V usage is TRBV20-1 and J usage is TRBJ2-5, with 10 positions matching TRBD1. From germline, CDR1 is DFQATT and CDR2 SNEGSKA (reference sequence). V shed 3 bases and J 5 bases; nucleotides not matched to a gene: 6. The CDR3 is made up of 14 amino acids. In nucleotides, the CDR3 is TGCAGTGCTAGTCGGGGACAGGGGAAGGAGACCCAGTACTTC. Residues: CSASRGQGKETQYF.

The chain couples TRBV3-1 (or the pseudogene TRBV3-2) to TRBJ2-7; the D is unclear. Germline CDR1 LGHDT, CDR2 YNNKEL (reference sequence). The CDR3 runs to 13 residues. Trimming cost V 4 bases and J 6 bases, with 13 bases left between them. The CDR3 region has the DNA TGTGCCAGCAGCCTTGGTGCTTCGGGCGAGCAGTACTTC. It yields the protein CASSLGASGEQYF.

V usage is TRBV9 and J usage is TRBJ1-5; D gene unclear. This CDR3 region has 13 residues. Trimming shortened V by 0 bases and J by 3 bases, and 4 bases separated the two germline ends. CDR1 SGDLS and CDR2 YYNGEE come from the germline V gene. CDR3 in amino acids: CASSVAPNQPQHF. Written as DNA, the CDR3 is TGTGCCAGCAGCGTAGCTCCCAATCAGCCCCAGCATTTT.

The gene calls are TRBV5-1 and TRBJ2-3; D is ambiguous. The CDR3 loop spans 15 amino acids. Trimming left V 0 bases short and J 0 bases short, with 8 bases between. The germline CDR1 and CDR2 sequences are SGHRS and YFSETQ. CDR3 loop: CASSLAFPSTDTQYF. The CDR3 DNA follows: TGCGCCAGCAGCTTGGCGTTCCCTAGCACAGATACGCAGTATTTT.

The rearrangement uses TRBV5-6 and TRBJ1-1; D remains ambiguous. The germline CDR1 and CDR2 sequences are SGHDT and YYEEEE. The V end was cut by 0 bases, the J end by 1 base, with 10 bases between. The length of the CDR3 is 15 residues. The CDR3 nucleotides read TGTGCCAGCAGCTTGGCCCGGGGTAAGAACACTGAAGCTTTCTTT. Translated: CASSLARGKNTEAFF.

The chain carries TRBV20-1 and TRBJ2-5, with a possible D match to TRBD2 (5 bases). The ends were cut back, 7 bases at V and 10 bases at J, with 16 bases in the middle. Germline assignment: CDR1 DFQATT and CDR2 SNEGSKA (reference sequence). This CDR3 comprises 11 residues. The CDR3: CSGSAGADQYF. CDR3 DNA: TGCAGTGGCTCGGCGGGCGCTGACCAGTACTTC.

V and J are TRBV19 and TRBJ2-2, with 12 bases matching TRBD2. V dropped 4 bases and J dropped 3; count of bases not matched to a gene: 9. Germline V lookup: CDR1 LNHDA, CDR2 SQIVND (reference sequence). There are 18 residues in the CDR3. The DNA for the CDR3 is TGTGCCAGTAGTAGTTCTAGCGGGGGGGCAATTTACACCGGGGAGCTGTTTTTT. Residues: CASSSSSGGAIYTGELFF.

V and J are TRBV7-8 and TRBJ2-1; the D gene is possibly TRBD2 (5 bases). Germline V gives CDR1 SGHVS, CDR2 FQNEAQ. The CDR3 length is 13 residues. The V and J ends lost 5 bases and 5 bases respectively, with 10 bases between them. The CDR3: CASSRGLHNEQFF. DNA for the CDR3: TGTGCCAGCAGCCGAGGACTCCACAATGAGCAGTTCTTC.

The chain combines TRBV5-8 with TRBJ2-3; TRBD1 matches 11 bases. The CDR3 loop spans 14 amino acids. With 7 bases clipped from V and 6 bases from J, the junction kept 7 bases outside the gene matches. In germline, CDR1 is SGHTS, CDR2 YDEGEE. CDR3 sequence: CASGRDRGTDTQYF. The CDR3 DNA reads as TGTGCCAGCGGCAGGGACAGGGGGACGGATACGCAGTATTTT.

J is TRBJ2-2 and V is TRBV2, with 8 bases matching TRBD2. Germline V gene lookup returns CDR1 SNHLY and CDR2 FYNNEI. The CDR3 is made up of 14 amino acids. V was clipped by 7 bases and J by 7 bases; unmatched bases: 8. In nucleotides, the CDR3 is TGTGCCAGCATCCCGGGAGGGTGGAACGGGGAGCTGTTTTTT. This codes for CASIPGGWNGELFF.

V is TRBV30 and J is TRBJ1-2; D uncertain. Per the germline V gene, CDR1 is GTSNPN and CDR2 is SVGIG (reference sequence). The CDR3 is made up of 13 amino acids. Trimming shortened V by 4 bases and J by 0 bases, and 9 bases separated the two germline ends. CDR3 sequence: CAWTVSANYGYTF. The CDR3 DNA reads as TGTGCCTGGACTGTGTCAGCTAACTATGGCTACACCTTC.

This chain uses TRBV6-5 with TRBJ1-2; 8 positions match TRBD1. Germline lookup yields CDR1 MNHEY and CDR2 SVGAGI. V lost 5 bases, J lost 6 bases, and 2 bases stayed unmatched. CDR3 size: 12 residues. The CDR3 loop reads CASSRQGNGYTF. CDR3 bases: TGTGCCAGCAGTCGACAGGGGAATGGCTACACCTTC.

This chain connects TRBV30 to TRBJ1-1, with 7 positions matching TRBD1. The junction had 9 bases not matched to a gene; V was cut back by 3 bases and J by 5 bases. The CDR3 has 14 amino acids. Germline assignment: CDR1 GTSNPN and CDR2 SVGIG (reference sequence). CDR3 sequence (DNA): TGTGCCTGGAGCGGGGGCACAGGGGTAACTGAAGCTTTCTTT. Translated, it gives CAWSGGTGVTEAFF.

The chain couples TRBV6-5 to TRBJ2-1; TRBD2 matches 8 bases. V dropped 7 bases and J dropped 1; count of bases not matched to a gene: 6. CDR1 and CDR2 from the germline V gene are MNHEY and SVGAGI. The CDR3 sequence is 15 residues long. CDR3 DNA: TGTGCCAGCAACCGGGGGGGCGGATCCTACAATGAGCAGTTCTTC. Its translation is CASNRGGGSYNEQFF.

V gene TRBV7-3 combines with J gene TRBJ2-1; the match to TRBD1 covers 8 bases. Germline loops: CDR1 SGHTA, CDR2 FQGTGA. J gave up 1 base and V 4 bases, and 3 bases lay outside the gene matches. The CDR3 contains 15 residues. The CDR3 is CASSSGQGSYNEQFF. The CDR3 nucleotides are TGTGCCAGCAGCTCCGGACAGGGATCCTACAATGAGCAGTTCTTC.

The genes are TRBV6-6 and TRBJ1-2; D might be TRBD1 (5 bases). Trimming took off 8 bases at V and 4 bases at J, with 17 bases between the two ends. The CDR3 spans 14 residues. Germline V lookup: CDR1 MNHNY, CDR2 SVGAGI (reference sequence). CDR3 loop: CASLRMDKAYGYTF. CDR3 nucleotides: TGTGCCAGCCTGCGGATGGACAAGGCCTATGGCTACACCTTC.

This chain uses TRBV7-9 with TRBJ2-2; no reliable D call. CDR3 length: 14 amino acids. CDR1 SEHNR and CDR2 FQNEAQ come from the germline V gene (reference sequence). Trimming removed 4 bases from V and 1 base from J, with 7 bases in between. CDR3 DNA: TGTGCCAGCAGCTCCTTTAAGAACACCGGGGAGCTGTTTTTT. It codes for CASSSFKNTGELFF.

The V call is TRBV6-5, the J call TRBJ1-5, with TRBD1 identical over 8 bases. The CDR3 length is 15 residues. V lost 10 bases to trimming and J lost 4 bases; unmatched junction nucleotides: 12. Germline CDR1 is MNHEY and CDR2 is SVGAGI. For the CDR3, the DNA is TGTGCCACCGTCTTTACCGGACAGGGAAATCAGCCCCAGCATTTT. This gives the protein CATVFTGQGNQPQHF.

This clone has more than one count but fewer than ten. This chain links TRBV2 with TRBJ1-5; possible D gene TRBD1, 6 bases. Deletions cut 6 bases from V and 4 bases from J, with 16 bases between. The CDR3 covers 15 residues. Germline V gene sequence: CDR1 SNHLY, CDR2 FYNNEI. Here the CDR3 reads CASSWTEKGNQPQHF. The DNA for the CDR3 is TGTGCCAGCAGCTGGACAGAAAAAGGGAATCAGCCCCAGCATTTT.

This chain uses TRBV2 with TRBJ2-1; 9 bases are a match to TRBD1. The CDR3 extends over 15 amino acids. Per germline, CDR1 SNHLY and CDR2 FYNNEI. Trimming cost V 5 bases and J 2 bases; bases outside gene matches: 4. The CDR3 protein is CASSSQGAAYNEQFF. The DNA of the CDR3 is TGTGCCAGCAGTTCACAGGGGGCCGCCTACAATGAGCAGTTCTTC.

For the CDR3, the DNA is TGCAGTGCTAGTTGGGGGGGCAGTCATGAGCAGTTCTTC. Its translation is CSASWGGSHEQFF. This chain uses TRBV20-1 with TRBJ2-1, with a weak D call TRBD2 (7 bases). V lost 3 bases and J 8 bases, leaving 14 bases between the germline ends. Per the germline V gene, CDR1 is DFQATT and CDR2 is SNEGSKA (reference sequence). This CDR3 region has 13 residues.

The gene calls are TRBV5-6 and TRBJ1-3; 8 bases align to TRBD1. The V segment lost 3 bases and the J segment 0 bases; nucleotides outside the gene matches: 11. Germline loops: CDR1 SGHDT, CDR2 YYEEEE. The CDR3 totals 18 residues. CDR3 loop: CASSWGRAGGSSGNTIYF. DNA for the CDR3: TGTGCCAGCAGCTGGGGAAGGGCAGGGGGCAGCTCTGGAAACACCATATATTTT. The complete variable domain, with remaining parts taken from reference TRBV5-6 and TRBJ1-3, reads DAGVTQSPTHLIKTRGQQVTLRCSPKSGHDTVSWYQQALGQGPQFIFQYYEEEERQRGNFPDRFSGHQFPNYSSELNVNALLLGDSALYLCASSWGRAGGSSGNTIYFGEGSWLTVV.

This clone occurred once. J is TRBJ2-2 and V is TRBV19, with 7 bases identical to TRBD2. J gave up 6 bases and V 7 bases, and 14 bases lay outside the gene matches. The CDR3 is 16 amino acids. Germline CDR1 reads LNHDA; CDR2 reads SQIVND (reference sequence). The CDR3 region is CASTITGLEGAGELFF. In DNA form, the CDR3 reads TGTGCCAGTACCATCACCGGACTAGAGGGTGCCGGGGAGCTGTTTTTT.

CDR3 in amino acids: CASSYSRAGYTF. The CDR3 DNA reads TGTGCCAGCAGTTACTCCAGGGCTGGCTACACCTTC. The gene calls are TRBV6-2 or TRBV6-3 and TRBJ1-2, with D possibly matching TRBD1 (5 bases). V dropped 0 bases and J dropped 7 bases, with 6 bases sitting between them. Germline CDR1 is MNHEY and CDR2 is SVGEGT. This CDR3 has 12 amino acids.

The genes are TRBV6-5 and TRBJ1-5; 10 bases match TRBD1. With V trimmed by 6 bases and J by 4 bases, 3 bases remained unmatched. This CDR3 is 14 amino acids long. Germline-derived CDR1 and CDR2 are MNHEY and SVGAGI. CDR3 in DNA: TGTGCCAGCAGCCGGACAGGGGGAAATCAGCCCCAGCATTTT. Its translation is CASSRTGGNQPQHF.

The CDR3 nucleotides are TGTGCCAGTAGTATAGGGGGCAACAACTATGGCTACACCTTC. This codes for CASSIGGNNYGYTF. The chain combines TRBV19 with TRBJ1-2; D might be TRBD1 (5 bases). V lost 1 base to trimming and J lost 2 bases, with 8 bases between them. Germline V gene data show CDR1 as LNHDA and CDR2 as SQIVND (reference sequence). The CDR3 has 14 amino acids.